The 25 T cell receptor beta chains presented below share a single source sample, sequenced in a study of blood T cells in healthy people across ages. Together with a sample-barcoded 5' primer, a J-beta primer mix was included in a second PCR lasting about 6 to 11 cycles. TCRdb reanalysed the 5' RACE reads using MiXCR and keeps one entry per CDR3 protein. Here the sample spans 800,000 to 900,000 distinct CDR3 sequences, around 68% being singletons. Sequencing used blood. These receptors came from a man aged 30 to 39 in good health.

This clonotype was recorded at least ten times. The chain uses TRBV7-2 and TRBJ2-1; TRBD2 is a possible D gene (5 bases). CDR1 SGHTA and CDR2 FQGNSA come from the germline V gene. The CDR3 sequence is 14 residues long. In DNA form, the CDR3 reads TGTGCAGTTAGGTCGGGGATCTCCTACAATGAGCAGTTCTTC. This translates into CAVRSGISYNEQFF.

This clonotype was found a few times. The CDR3, as DNA: TGCAGCGTTGGCTGGTCAGAGGACGGCTACACCTTC. This translates into CSVGWSEDGYTF. The chain has TRBV29-1 and TRBJ1-2, with D unresolved. V was cut by 4 bases and J by 8 bases, with 14 bases left in between. Germline lookup yields CDR1 SQVTM and CDR2 ANQGSEA. The CDR3 covers 12 residues.

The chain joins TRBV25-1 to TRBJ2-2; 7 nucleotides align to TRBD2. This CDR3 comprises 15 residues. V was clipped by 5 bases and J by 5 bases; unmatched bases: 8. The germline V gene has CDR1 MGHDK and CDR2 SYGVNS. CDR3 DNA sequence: TGTGCCAGCAGTTTGACTAGCACGGGGACCGGGGAGCTGTTTTTT. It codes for CASSLTSTGTGELFF.

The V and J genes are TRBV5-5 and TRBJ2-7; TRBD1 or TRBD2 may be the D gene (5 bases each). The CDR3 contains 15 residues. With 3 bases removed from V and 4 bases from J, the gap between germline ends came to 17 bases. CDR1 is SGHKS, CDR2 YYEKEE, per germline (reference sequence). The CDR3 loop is CASSSEGSLIYEQYF. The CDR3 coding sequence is TGTGCCAGCAGCTCCGAGGGGTCCTTGATATACGAGCAGTACTTC. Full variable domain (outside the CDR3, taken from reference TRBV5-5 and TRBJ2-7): DAGVTQSPTHLIKTRGQQVTLRCSPISGHKSVSWYQQVLGQGPQFIFQYYEKEERGRGNFPDRFSARQFPNYSSELNVNALLLGDSALYLCASSSEGSLIYEQYFGPGTRLTVT.

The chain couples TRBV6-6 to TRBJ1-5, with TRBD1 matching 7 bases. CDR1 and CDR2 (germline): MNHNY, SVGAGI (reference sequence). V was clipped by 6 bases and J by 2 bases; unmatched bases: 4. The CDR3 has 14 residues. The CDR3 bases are TGTGCCAGCAGGACAGGGTTCGGCAATCAGCCCCAGCATTTT. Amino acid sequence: CASRTGFGNQPQHF.

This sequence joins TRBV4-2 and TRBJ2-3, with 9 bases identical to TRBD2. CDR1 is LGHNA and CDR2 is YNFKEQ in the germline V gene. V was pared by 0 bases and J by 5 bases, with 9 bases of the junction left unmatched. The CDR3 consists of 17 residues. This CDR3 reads CASSQDRASGVVDTQYF. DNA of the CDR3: TGTGCCAGCAGCCAAGATCGGGCTAGCGGGGTAGTAGATACGCAGTATTTT.

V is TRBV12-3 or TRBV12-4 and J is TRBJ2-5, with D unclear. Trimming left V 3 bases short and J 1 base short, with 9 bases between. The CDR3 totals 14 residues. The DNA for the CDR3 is TGTGCCAGCAGTTTTTCGGTCACCCAAGAGACCCAGTACTTC. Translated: CASSFSVTQETQYF.

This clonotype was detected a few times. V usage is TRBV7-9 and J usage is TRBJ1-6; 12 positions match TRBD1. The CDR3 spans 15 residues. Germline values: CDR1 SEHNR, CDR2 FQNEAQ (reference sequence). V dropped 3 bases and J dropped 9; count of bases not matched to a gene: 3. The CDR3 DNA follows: TGTGCCAGCAGCTTCGGGACAGGGGGCGGTTCACCCCTCCACTTT. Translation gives CASSFGTGGGSPLHF. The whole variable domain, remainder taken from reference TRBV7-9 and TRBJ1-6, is DTGVSQNPRHKITKRGQNVTFRCDPISEHNRLYWYRQTLGQGPEFLTYFQNEAQLEKSRLLSDRFSAERPKGSFSTLEIQRTEQGDSAMYLCASSFGTGGGSPLHFGNGTRLTVT.

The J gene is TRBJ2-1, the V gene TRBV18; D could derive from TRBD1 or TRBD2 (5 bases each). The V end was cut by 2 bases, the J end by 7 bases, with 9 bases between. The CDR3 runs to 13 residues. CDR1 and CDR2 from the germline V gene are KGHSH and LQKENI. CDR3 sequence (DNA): TGTGCCAGCTCACCAGAGGGGCGTAATGAGCAGTTCTTC. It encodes CASSPEGRNEQFF.

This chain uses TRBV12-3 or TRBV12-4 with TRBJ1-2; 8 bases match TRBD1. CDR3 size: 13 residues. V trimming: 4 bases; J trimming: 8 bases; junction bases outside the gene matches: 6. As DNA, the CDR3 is TGTGCCAGCAGTTCCAACAGGGGGGAAGGCTACACCTTC. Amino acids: CASSSNRGEGYTF.

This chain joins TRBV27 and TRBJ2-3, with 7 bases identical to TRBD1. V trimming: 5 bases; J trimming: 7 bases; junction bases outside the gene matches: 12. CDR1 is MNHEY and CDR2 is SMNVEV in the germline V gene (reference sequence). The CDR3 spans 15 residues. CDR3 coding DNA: TGTGCCAGCAGTCACCAAGAAGACAGGGTCAATACGCAGTATTTT. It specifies CASSHQEDRVNTQYF.

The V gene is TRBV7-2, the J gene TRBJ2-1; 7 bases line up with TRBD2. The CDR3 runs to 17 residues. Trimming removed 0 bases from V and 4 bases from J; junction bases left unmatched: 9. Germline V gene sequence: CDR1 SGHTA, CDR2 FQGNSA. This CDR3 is CASSLAGGTGGYNEQFF. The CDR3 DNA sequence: TGTGCCAGCAGCTTAGCGGGAGGTACGGGGGGATACAATGAGCAGTTCTTC.

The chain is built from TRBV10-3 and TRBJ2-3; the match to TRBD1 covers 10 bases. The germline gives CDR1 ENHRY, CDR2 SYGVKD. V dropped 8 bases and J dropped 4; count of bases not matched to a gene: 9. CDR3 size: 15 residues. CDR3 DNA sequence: TGTGCCATCGGCTCCGGGACAGGGGTGTCAGATACGCAGTATTTT. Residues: CAIGSGTGVSDTQYF.

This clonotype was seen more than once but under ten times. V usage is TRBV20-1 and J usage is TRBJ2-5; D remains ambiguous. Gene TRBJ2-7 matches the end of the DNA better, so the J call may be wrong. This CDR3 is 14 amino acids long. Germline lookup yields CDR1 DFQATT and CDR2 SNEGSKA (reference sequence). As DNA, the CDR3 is TGCAGTGCTGGGGTCCCCTTTCTGACCTACGAGCAGTACTTC. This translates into CSAGVPFLTYEQYF.

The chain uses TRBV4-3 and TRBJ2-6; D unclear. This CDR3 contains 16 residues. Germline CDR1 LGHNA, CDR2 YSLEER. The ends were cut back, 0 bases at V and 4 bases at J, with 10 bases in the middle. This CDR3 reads CASSQDETLGANVLTF. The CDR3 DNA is TGCGCCAGCAGCCAAGATGAGACATTGGGGGCCAACGTCCTGACTTTC.

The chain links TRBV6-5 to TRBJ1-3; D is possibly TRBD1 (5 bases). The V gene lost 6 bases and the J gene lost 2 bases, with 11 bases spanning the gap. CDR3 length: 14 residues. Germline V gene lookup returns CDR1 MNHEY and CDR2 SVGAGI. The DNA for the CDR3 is TGTGCCAGCAGGTCAGGGTACACTGGAAACACCATATATTTT. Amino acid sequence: CASRSGYTGNTIYF.

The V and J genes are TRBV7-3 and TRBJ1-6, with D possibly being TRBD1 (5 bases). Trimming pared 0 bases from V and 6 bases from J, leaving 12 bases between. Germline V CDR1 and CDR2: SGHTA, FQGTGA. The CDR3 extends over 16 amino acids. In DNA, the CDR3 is TGTGCCAGCAGCTTAACCTGGAGGGGAGGTAATTCACCCCTCCACTTT. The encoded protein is CASSLTWRGGNSPLHF. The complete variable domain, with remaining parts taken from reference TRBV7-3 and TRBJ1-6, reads GAGVSQTPSNKVTEKGKYVELRCDPISGHTALYWYRQSLGQGPEFLIYFQGTGAADDSGLPNDRFFAVRPEGSVSTLKIQRTERGDSAVYLCASSLTWRGGNSPLHFGNGTRLTVT.

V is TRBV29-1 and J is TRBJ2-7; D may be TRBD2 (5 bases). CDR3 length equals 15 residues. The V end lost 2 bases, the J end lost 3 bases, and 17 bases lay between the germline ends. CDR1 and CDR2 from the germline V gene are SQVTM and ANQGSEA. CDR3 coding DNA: TGCAGCGTTGAAATACTCCTCGGGGTCAACTACGAGCAGTACTTC. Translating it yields CSVEILLGVNYEQYF.

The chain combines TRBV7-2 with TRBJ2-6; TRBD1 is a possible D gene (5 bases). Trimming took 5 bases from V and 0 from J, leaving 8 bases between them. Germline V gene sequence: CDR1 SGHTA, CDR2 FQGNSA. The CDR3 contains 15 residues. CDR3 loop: CASSGANSGANVLTF. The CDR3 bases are TGTGCCAGCAGCGGGGCAAACTCTGGGGCCAACGTCCTGACTTTC.

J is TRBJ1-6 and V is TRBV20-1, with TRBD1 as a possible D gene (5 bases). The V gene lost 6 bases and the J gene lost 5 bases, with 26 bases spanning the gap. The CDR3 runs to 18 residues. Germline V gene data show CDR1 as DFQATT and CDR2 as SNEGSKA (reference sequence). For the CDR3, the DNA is TGCAGTGCCACAGACCGGAGGGCCGGCGGGGGGGATAATTCACCCCTCCACTTT. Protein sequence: CSATDRRAGGGDNSPLHF.

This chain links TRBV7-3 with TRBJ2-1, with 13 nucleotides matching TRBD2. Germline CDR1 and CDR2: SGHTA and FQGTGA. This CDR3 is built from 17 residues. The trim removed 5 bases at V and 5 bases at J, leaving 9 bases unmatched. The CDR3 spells CASSRRTSGRLNNEQFF. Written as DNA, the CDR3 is TGTGCCAGCAGCCGACGGACTAGCGGGAGACTAAACAATGAGCAGTTCTTC.

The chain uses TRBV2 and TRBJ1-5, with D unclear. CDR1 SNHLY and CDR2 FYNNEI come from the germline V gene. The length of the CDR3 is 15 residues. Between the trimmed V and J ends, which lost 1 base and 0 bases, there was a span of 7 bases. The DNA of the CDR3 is TGTGCCAGCAGTGAAGTGCAGGTTAGCAATCAGCCCCAGCATTTT. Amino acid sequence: CASSEVQVSNQPQHF.

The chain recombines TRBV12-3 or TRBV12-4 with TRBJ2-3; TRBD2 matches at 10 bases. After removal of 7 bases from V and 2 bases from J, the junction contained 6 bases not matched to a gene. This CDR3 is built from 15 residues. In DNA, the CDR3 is TGTGCCAGCATTCTGGGACTAGCGTCCACAGATACGCAGTATTTT. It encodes CASILGLASTDTQYF.

This CDR3 is CSVAGQETYNEQFF. The CDR3 DNA reads TGCAGCGTCGCAGGGCAGGAAACCTACAATGAGCAGTTCTTC. V usage is TRBV29-1 and J usage is TRBJ2-1; tentatively, D is TRBD1 (5 bases). CDR3 length: 14 residues. V lost 6 bases and J lost 2, with 14 bases in between. Germline V CDR1 and CDR2: SQVTM, ANQGSEA.

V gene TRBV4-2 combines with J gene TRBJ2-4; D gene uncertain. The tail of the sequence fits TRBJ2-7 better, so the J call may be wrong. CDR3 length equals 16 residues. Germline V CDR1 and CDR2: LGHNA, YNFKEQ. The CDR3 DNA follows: TGTGCCAGCAGCCAAGAGTCGGCGTTGGGGTTGAACGAGCAGTACTTC. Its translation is CASSQESALGLNEQYF.